One and the same sample provided the 21 T cell receptor beta chains below, sequenced in a study of cytomegalovirus exposure and HLA in healthy donors. The PCR had 60 Vbeta and 13 Jbeta primers. Sequencing was performed with immunoSEQ multiplex PCR; in TCRdb, only in-frame clones are kept and a portion is missing. The sample has 160,000 or so clones; 70% to 85% are singletons. Material for sequencing was PBMCs. These receptors were taken from a male donor in good health and CMV-seronegative.

This sequence joins TRBV6-1 and TRBJ1-5, with D possibly being TRBD1 (5 bases). The CDR3 consists of 14 residues. From germline, CDR1 is MNHNS and CDR2 SASEGT. The V gene lost 4 bases and the J gene lost 11 bases, with 18 bases spanning the gap. CDR3 DNA sequence: TGTGCCAGCAGTGGTTTTGGGGGGGGTGAGGCCCAGCATTTT. It is translated as CASSGFGGGEAQHF.

This clone is a singleton in its sample. The V and J genes are TRBV19 and TRBJ2-1; TRBD2 might be the D (5 bases). This CDR3 comprises 15 residues. The germline CDR1 and CDR2 sequences are LNHDA and SQIVND (reference sequence). V lost 6 bases to trimming and J lost 0 bases, with 12 bases between them. This CDR3 reads CASRREGSSYNEQFF. For the CDR3, the DNA is TGTGCCAGTAGACGCGAGGGAAGCTCCTACAATGAGCAGTTCTTC.

The genes are TRBV11-3 and TRBJ2-1, with a tentative D call TRBD1 (7 bases). Between the trimmed V and J ends, which lost 5 bases and 5 bases, there was a span of 22 bases. The CDR3 has 17 amino acids. CDR1 SGHNT and CDR2 YENEEA come from the germline V gene. The CDR3 DNA reads TGTGCCAGCAGCAGGGTCGGGGGCAGGGGGTTGGACAATGAGCAGTTCTTC. Its translation is CASSRVGGRGLDNEQFF. Using reference TRBV11-3 and TRBJ2-1 for the parts outside the CDR3, the full variable domain is EAGVVQSPRYKIIEKKQPVAFWCNPISGHNTLYWYLQNLGQGPELLIRYENEEAVDDSQLPKDRFSAERLKGVDSTLKIQPAELGDSAVYLCASSRVGGRGLDNEQFFGPGTRLTVL.

This clone has only one observation. This chain connects TRBV27 to TRBJ2-7, with 7 bases lining up with TRBD1. V shed 5 bases, J shed 3 bases, and the junction held 10 bases outside the gene matches. This CDR3 contains 15 residues. Looked up from germline, CDR1 is MNHEY and CDR2 is SMNVEV (reference sequence). CDR3 coding DNA: TGTGCCAGCAGTGGTCGGGACAGAGGCCTCTACGAGCAGTACTTC. It yields the protein CASSGRDRGLYEQYF.

V usage is TRBV6-8 and J usage is TRBJ1-5, with a weak D call TRBD1 (5 bases). The CDR3 loop spans 15 amino acids. Germline loops: CDR1 MNHGY, CDR2 SAAAGT. Trimming cost V 6 bases and J 0 bases, with 12 bases left between them. The CDR3: CASRSRQYSNQPQHF. In DNA, the CDR3 is TGTGCCAGCAGGTCTCGACAGTATAGCAATCAGCCCCAGCATTTT.

The chain is built from TRBV19 and TRBJ2-3; weak D call: TRBD2 (7 bases). CDR3 length equals 16 residues. V dropped 7 bases and J dropped 6 bases, with 23 bases sitting between them. Germline CDR1 and CDR2: LNHDA and SQIVND (reference sequence). This chain's CDR3 is CASTPHGGAVGDTQYF. CDR3 nucleotides: TGTGCCAGTACCCCTCATGGGGGGGCCGTCGGGGATACGCAGTATTTT.

This clone was found a few times. The rearrangement links TRBV30 to TRBJ2-4, with 16 bases aligning to TRBD2. CDR3 size: 21 residues. Trimming at V came to 3 bases and at J to 0 bases, leaving 14 bases not matched to a gene. Per germline, CDR1 GTSNPN and CDR2 SVGIG (reference sequence). As DNA, the CDR3 is TGTGCCTGGAGAGAAGGGGGACTAGCGGGAGGGCCCGGGCCAGCCAAAAACATTCAGTACTTC. This translates into CAWREGGLAGGPGPAKNIQYF.

This chain links TRBV5-1 with TRBJ2-7; D possibly corresponds to TRBD2 (5 bases). V lost 1 base, J lost 0 bases, and 14 bases lay in between. The CDR3 is 16 amino acids. Per the germline V gene, CDR1 is SGHRS and CDR2 is YFSETQ. The CDR3 nucleotides are TGCGCCAGCAGCTTGTTCCCCGAGGGCCCCTCCTACGAGCAGTACTTC. This codes for CASSLFPEGPSYEQYF.

The gene calls are TRBV6-5 and TRBJ2-1, with D uncertain. This CDR3 has 15 amino acids. V lost 6 bases to trimming and J lost 0 bases, with 12 bases between them. Per the germline V gene, CDR1 is MNHEY and CDR2 is SVGAGI. CDR3 nucleotide sequence: TGTGCCAGCAGGGTCGGTATAAGCTCCTACAATGAGCAGTTCTTC. Amino acids: CASRVGISSYNEQFF.

The table lists this clone with a few counts. V and J are TRBV7-9 and TRBJ2-2; D may be TRBD2 (5 bases). Germline CDR1 is SEHNR and CDR2 is FQNEAQ (reference sequence). The CDR3 extends over 11 amino acids. V lost 11 bases to trimming and J lost 5 bases, with 9 bases between them. The CDR3 is CAGRRTGELFF. The CDR3 DNA follows: TGTGCCGGGAGACGTACCGGGGAGCTGTTTTTT.

The V call is TRBV28, the J call TRBJ2-1; TRBD2 aligns across 15 bases. J was trimmed by 7 bases and V by 7 bases; bases with no gene match: 5. The CDR3 is made up of 15 amino acids. The germline V gene encodes CDR1 MDHEN and CDR2 SYDVKM. The CDR3 sequence: CASTTGTSGRNEQFF. In DNA form, the CDR3 reads TGTGCCAGCACCACCGGGACTAGCGGGAGGAATGAGCAGTTCTTC.

V is TRBV5-4 and J is TRBJ2-5, with 10 positions matching TRBD2. CDR3 size: 17 residues. Germline CDR1 and CDR2: SGHNT and YYREEE (reference sequence). J was trimmed by 4 bases and V by 4 bases; bases with no gene match: 13. The CDR3 nucleotides are TGTGCCAGCAGCCTGGGAGGGCTAGCGGGGGTAGGAGAGACCCAGTACTTC. Translated, it gives CASSLGGLAGVGETQYF.

The chain is built from TRBV19 and TRBJ1-5; D is perhaps TRBD1 (6 bases). The CDR3 is 16 residues long. V lost 0 bases and J lost 2, with 11 bases in between. The germline V gene has CDR1 LNHDA and CDR2 SQIVND (reference sequence). The CDR3 sequence: CASSIDSAGGNQPQHF. In DNA form, the CDR3 reads TGTGCCAGTAGTATAGATTCGGCAGGGGGCAATCAGCCCCAGCATTTT.

The chain links TRBV11-2 to TRBJ2-2, with D perhaps matching TRBD1 (6 bases). This CDR3 is built from 15 residues. Germline-derived CDR1 and CDR2 are SGHAT and FQNNGV. Deletions cut 2 bases from V and 5 bases from J, with 12 bases between. The CDR3 reads CASSLSRGQTGELFF. The CDR3 coding sequence is TGTGCCAGCAGCTTAAGCAGGGGCCAAACCGGGGAGCTGTTTTTT.

This clone was counted once. The chain couples TRBV10-3 to TRBJ1-2, with 7 positions matching TRBD1. With V trimmed by 8 bases and J by 2 bases, 8 bases remained unmatched. Germline V CDR1 and CDR2: ENHRY, SYGVKD. The CDR3 runs 14 residues. The CDR3 nucleotides are TGTGCCATCTCAGCAGGGACAGCAAACTATGGCTACACCTTC. It codes for CAISAGTANYGYTF.

V gene TRBV7-2 combines with J gene TRBJ1-1; D unclear. V dropped 5 bases and J dropped 4 bases, with 11 bases sitting between them. Germline V gene lookup returns CDR1 SGHTA and CDR2 FQGNSA. The CDR3 extends over 13 amino acids. Written as DNA, the CDR3 is TGTGCCAGCAGCCAATGGGCCAGCACTGAAGCTTTCTTT. Translated: CASSQWASTEAFF.

The chain uses TRBV27 and TRBJ1-6; 11 bases are shared with TRBD1. Germline lookup yields CDR1 MNHEY and CDR2 SMNVEV (reference sequence). The CDR3 length is 14 residues. V lost 6 bases to trimming and J lost 10 bases; unmatched junction nucleotides: 5. The CDR3 loop is CASRWGTGGSPLHF. The CDR3 region has the DNA TGTGCCAGCAGGTGGGGGACAGGGGGATCACCCCTCCACTTT.

In its sample, this clone was seen once. This chain connects TRBV10-3 to TRBJ2-1; 11 bases line up with TRBD2. The V gene's germline CDR1 is ENHRY and CDR2 SYGVKD. The CDR3 runs to 17 residues. The V segment lost 4 bases and the J segment 1 base; nucleotides outside the gene matches: 6. The CDR3 spells CAISVGLAGGSYNEQFF. The CDR3 nucleotides are TGTGCCATCAGTGTAGGGCTAGCGGGGGGATCCTACAATGAGCAGTTCTTC.

The chain recombines TRBV4-2 with TRBJ1-3, with D maybe TRBD1 (5 bases). Germline V lookup: CDR1 LGHNA, CDR2 YNFKEQ. This CDR3 spans 16 amino acids. Trimming cost V 1 base and J 0 bases, with 10 bases left between them. The CDR3 DNA follows: TGTGCCAGCAGCCAAGTCGACAGAGTCTCTGGAAACACCATATATTTT. It codes for CASSQVDRVSGNTIYF.

The chain recombines TRBV4-3 with TRBJ2-1; 10 bases agree with TRBD2. This CDR3 is 16 amino acids long. Losses at the gene ends were 0 bases for V and 8 bases for J; bases not matched to a gene: 7. CDR1 and CDR2 (germline): LGHNA, YSLEER. The CDR3 protein is CASSQDTSGRADEQFF. CDR3 nucleotide sequence: TGCGCCAGCAGCCAAGATACAAGCGGGAGGGCCGATGAGCAGTTCTTC.

CDR3 nucleotide sequence: TGTGCCAGCAGTTACTTGACTAGCAGTGAGCAGTTCTTC. Amino acids: CASSYLTSSEQFF. This chain links TRBV6-5 with TRBJ2-1, with TRBD2 matching 7 bases. J lost 9 bases, V lost 1 base, and 3 bases had no gene match. The length of the CDR3 is 13 residues. Germline-derived CDR1 and CDR2 are MNHEY and SVGAGI.